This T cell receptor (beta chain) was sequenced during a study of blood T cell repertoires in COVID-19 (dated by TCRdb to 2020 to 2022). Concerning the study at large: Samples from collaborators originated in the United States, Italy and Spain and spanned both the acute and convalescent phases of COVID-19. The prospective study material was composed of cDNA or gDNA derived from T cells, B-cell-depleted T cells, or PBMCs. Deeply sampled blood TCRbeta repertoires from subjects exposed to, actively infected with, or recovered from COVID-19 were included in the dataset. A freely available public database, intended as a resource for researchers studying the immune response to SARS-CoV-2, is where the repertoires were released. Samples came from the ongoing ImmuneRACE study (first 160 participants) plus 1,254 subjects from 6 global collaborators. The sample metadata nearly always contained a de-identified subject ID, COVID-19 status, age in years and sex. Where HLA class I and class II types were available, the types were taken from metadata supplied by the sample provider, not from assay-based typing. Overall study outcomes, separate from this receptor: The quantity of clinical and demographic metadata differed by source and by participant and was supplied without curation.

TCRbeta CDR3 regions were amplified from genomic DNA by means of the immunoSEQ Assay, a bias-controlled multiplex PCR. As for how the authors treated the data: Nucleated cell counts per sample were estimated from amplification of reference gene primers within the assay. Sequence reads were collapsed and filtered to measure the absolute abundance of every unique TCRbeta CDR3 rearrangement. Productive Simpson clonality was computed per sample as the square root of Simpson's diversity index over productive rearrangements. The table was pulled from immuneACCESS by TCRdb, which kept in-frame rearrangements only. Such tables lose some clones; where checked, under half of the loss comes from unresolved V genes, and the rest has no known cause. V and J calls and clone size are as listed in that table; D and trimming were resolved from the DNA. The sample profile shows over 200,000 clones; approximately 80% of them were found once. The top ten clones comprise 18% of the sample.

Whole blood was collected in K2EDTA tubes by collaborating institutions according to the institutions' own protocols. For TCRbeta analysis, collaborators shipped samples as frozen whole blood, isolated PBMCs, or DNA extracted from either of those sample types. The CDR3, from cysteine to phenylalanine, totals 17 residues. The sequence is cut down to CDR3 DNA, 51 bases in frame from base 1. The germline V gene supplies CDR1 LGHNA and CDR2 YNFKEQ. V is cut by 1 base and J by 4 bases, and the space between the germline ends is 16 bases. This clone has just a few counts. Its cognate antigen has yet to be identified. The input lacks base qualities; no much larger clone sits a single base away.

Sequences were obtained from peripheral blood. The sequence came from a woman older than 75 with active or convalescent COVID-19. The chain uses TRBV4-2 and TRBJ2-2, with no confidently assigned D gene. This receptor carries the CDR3 CASSQANGWVSTGELFF. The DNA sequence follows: TGTGCCAGCAGCCAAGCGAACGGGTGGGTATCCACCGGGGAGCTGTTTTTT.